Listed below are T cell receptor beta chains from one sample, sequenced in a study of cytomegalovirus exposure and HLA in healthy donors. Clones were sequenced by immunoSEQ multiplex PCR, and TCRdb holds only the in-frame ones, with some missing. The table lists 100,000 to 150,000 clones, approximately 78% of them singletons, with 3.6% in the top ten. Material for sequencing was PBMCs. The source of these receptors is a man aged 35 to 55 in good health and CMV-seronegative. The CDR3 runs from the conserved cysteine through the conserved F or W. A D gene is named only where the DNA matches it firmly. Some rows mark clone size as missing; the rest say once, few, many or name a class of expanded clone.

V gene: TRBV6-5
J gene: TRBJ2-7
clone size: .
D gene: TRBD1
CDR3 protein: CASKTGASRSYEQYF
CDR3 DNA: TGTGCCAGCAAGACAGGGGCCTCCCGCTCCTACGAGCAGTACTTC

V gene: TRBV12-5
J gene: TRBJ2-7
clone size: .
D gene: TRBD2
CDR3 protein: CASGTGGVYEQYF
CDR3 DNA: TGTGCTAGTGGTACGGGGGGGGTCTACGAGCAGTACTTC

V gene: TRBV5-4
J gene: TRBJ1-1
clone size: few
D gene: .
CDR3 protein: CASSLPGELNTEAFF
CDR3 DNA: TGTGCCAGCAGCCTGCCCGGGGAATTGAACACTGAAGCTTTCTTT

V gene: TRBV5-6
J gene: TRBJ1-1
clone size: .
D gene: TRBD1
CDR3 protein: CASSWSYDRDTEAFF
CDR3 DNA: TGTGCCAGCAGCTGGTCATATGACAGGGACACTGAAGCTTTCTTT

V gene: TRBV5-1
J gene: TRBJ2-3
clone size: .
D gene: .
CDR3 protein: CASSPTPGVSTDTQYF
CDR3 DNA: TGCGCCAGCAGCCCCACTCCGGGGGTTAGCACAGATACGCAGTATTTT

V gene: TRBV7-3
J gene: TRBJ2-1
clone size: .
D gene: TRBD2
CDR3 protein: CASSQGLADPRQFF
CDR3 DNA: TGTGCCAGCAGCCAGGGACTAGCGGACCCTCGGCAGTTCTTC

V gene: TRBV2
J gene: TRBJ1-2
clone size: .
D gene: TRBD1
CDR3 protein: CASSVTTGTGSFGYTF
CDR3 DNA: TGTGCCAGCAGTGTAACAACCGGGACAGGGTCTTTTGGCTACACCTTC

V gene: TRBV29-1
J gene: TRBJ1-5
clone size: .
D gene: TRBD1
CDR3 protein: CSTPPTGPNQPQHF
CDR3 DNA: TGCAGCACCCCCCCGACAGGGCCCAATCAGCCCCAGCATTTT

V gene: TRBV5-5
J gene: TRBJ1-5
clone size: .
D gene: .
CDR3 protein: CASSLGQNQPQHF
CDR3 DNA: TGTGCCAGCAGCTTGGGTCAAAATCAGCCCCAGCATTTT

V gene: TRBV7-2
J gene: TRBJ2-7
clone size: .
D gene: .
CDR3 protein: CASSFQDKAYEQYF
CDR3 DNA: TGTGCCAGCAGCTTCCAGGACAAAGCCTACGAGCAGTACTTC

V gene: TRBV4-3
J gene: TRBJ1-3
clone size: few
D gene: .
CDR3 protein: CASSQGLGQVGNTIYF
CDR3 DNA: TGCGCCAGCAGCCAAGGGTTGGGACAAGTGGGTAACACCATATATTTT

V gene: TRBV7-2
J gene: TRBJ1-2
clone size: .
D gene: TRBD1
CDR3 protein: CASSTSGTGDRYTF
CDR3 DNA: TGTGCCAGCAGCACATCCGGGACAGGGGACCGCTACACCTTC

V gene: TRBV6-5
J gene: TRBJ2-5
clone size: .
D gene: TRBD2
CDR3 protein: CASSRGTSGVVTQYF
CDR3 DNA: TGTGCCAGCAGCCGCGGGACTAGCGGGGTGGTGACCCAGTACTTC

V gene: TRBV6-5
J gene: TRBJ1-5
clone size: .
D gene: TRBD1
CDR3 protein: CASSNGQGSDQPQHF
CDR3 DNA: TGTGCCAGCAGTAACGGACAGGGGAGCGATCAGCCCCAGCATTTT

V gene: TRBV5-1
J gene: TRBJ2-1
clone size: .
D gene: .
CDR3 protein: CASSLSLNNEQFF
CDR3 DNA: TGCGCCAGCAGCTTGTCGCTAAACAATGAGCAGTTCTTC

V gene: TRBV6-5
J gene: TRBJ1-1
clone size: .
D gene: TRBD1
CDR3 protein: CATGAGLRAFF
CDR3 DNA: TGTGCGACAGGGGCGGGACTCCGGGCTTTCTTT

V gene: TRBV6-5
J gene: TRBJ1-5
clone size: .
D gene: TRBD1
CDR3 protein: CASSYDRVQPQHF
CDR3 DNA: TGTGCCAGCAGTTACGACAGGGTTCAGCCCCAGCATTTT